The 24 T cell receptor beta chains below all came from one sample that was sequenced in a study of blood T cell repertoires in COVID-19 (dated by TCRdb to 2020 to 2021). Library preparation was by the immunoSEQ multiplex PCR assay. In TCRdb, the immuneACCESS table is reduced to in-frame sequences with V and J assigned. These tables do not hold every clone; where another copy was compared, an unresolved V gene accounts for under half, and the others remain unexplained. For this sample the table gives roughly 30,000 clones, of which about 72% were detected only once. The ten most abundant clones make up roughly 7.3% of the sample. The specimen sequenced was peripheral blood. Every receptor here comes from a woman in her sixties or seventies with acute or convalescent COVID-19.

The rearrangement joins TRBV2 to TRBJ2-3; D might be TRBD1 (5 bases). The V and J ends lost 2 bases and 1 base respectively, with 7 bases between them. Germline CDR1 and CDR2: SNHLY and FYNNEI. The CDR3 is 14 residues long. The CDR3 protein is CASSEQGGTDTQYF. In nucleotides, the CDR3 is TGTGCCAGCAGTGAACAGGGCGGCACAGATACGCAGTATTTT.

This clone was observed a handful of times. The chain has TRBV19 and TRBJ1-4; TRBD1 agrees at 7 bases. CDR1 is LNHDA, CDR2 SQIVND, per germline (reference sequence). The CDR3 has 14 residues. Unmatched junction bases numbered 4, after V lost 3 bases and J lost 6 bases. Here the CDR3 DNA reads TGTGCCAGTAGTATTCAGGGGGGTGATGAAAAACTGTTTTTT. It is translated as CASSIQGGDEKLFF. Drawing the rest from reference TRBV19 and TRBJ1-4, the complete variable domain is DGGITQSPKYLFRKEGQNVTLSCEQNLNHDAMYWYRQDPGQGLRLIYYSQIVNDFQKGDIAEGYSVSREKKESFPLTVTSAQKNPTAFYLCASSIQGGDEKLFFGSGTQLSVL.

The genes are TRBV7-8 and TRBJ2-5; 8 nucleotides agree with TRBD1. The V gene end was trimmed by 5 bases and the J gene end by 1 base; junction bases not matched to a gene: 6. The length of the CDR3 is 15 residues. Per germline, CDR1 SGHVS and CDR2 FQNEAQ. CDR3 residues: CASSTRTGRQETQYF. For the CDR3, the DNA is TGTGCCAGCAGCACCCGGACAGGGCGCCAAGAGACCCAGTACTTC.

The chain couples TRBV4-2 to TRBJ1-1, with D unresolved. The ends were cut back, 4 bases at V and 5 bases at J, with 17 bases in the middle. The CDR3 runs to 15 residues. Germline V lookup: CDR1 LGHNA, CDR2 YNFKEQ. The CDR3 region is CASSPGTIVGTEAFF. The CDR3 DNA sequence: TGTGCCAGCAGCCCCGGTACGATTGTCGGGACTGAAGCTTTCTTT.

The DNA for the CDR3 is TGCGCCAGCAGCCCAGCCCCGATGCTAGCGGGGGGCACAGATACGCAGTATTTT. Residues: CASSPAPMLAGGTDTQYF. This chain uses TRBV5-1 with TRBJ2-3; TRBD2 agrees at 10 bases. Germline trimming cut 4 bases from V and 1 base from J; bases unmatched to any gene: 12. The CDR3 loop spans 18 amino acids. From germline, CDR1 is SGHRS and CDR2 YFSETQ.

CDR3 in DNA: TGCAGCGTCTTAGATACGAGCTCTGGAAACACCATATATTTT. Translating it yields CSVLDTSSGNTIYF. The chain combines TRBV29-1 with TRBJ1-3; no reliable D call. This CDR3 contains 14 residues. V lost 6 bases, J lost 0 bases, and 12 bases lay in between. CDR1 and CDR2 from the germline V gene are SQVTM and ANQGSEA.

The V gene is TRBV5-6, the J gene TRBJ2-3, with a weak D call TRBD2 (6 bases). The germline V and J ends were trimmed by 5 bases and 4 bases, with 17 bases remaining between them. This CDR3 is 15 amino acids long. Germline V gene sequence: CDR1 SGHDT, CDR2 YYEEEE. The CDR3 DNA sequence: TGTGCCAGCAGTCGTAGACTAGGTGGCGCAGATACGCAGTATTTT. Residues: CASSRRLGGADTQYF.

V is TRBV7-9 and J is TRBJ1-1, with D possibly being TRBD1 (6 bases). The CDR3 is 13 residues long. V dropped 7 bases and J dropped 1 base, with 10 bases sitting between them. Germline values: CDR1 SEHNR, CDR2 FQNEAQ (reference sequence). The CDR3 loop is CASNRDTNTEAFF. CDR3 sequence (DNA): TGTGCCAGCAACCGGGACACGAACACTGAAGCTTTCTTT. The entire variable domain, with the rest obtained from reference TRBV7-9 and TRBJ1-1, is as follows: DTGVSQNPRHKITKRGQNVTFRCDPISEHNRLYWYRQTLGQGPEFLTYFQNEAQLEKSRLLSDRFSAERPKGSFSTLEIQRTEQGDSAMYLCASNRDTNTEAFFGQGTRLTVV.

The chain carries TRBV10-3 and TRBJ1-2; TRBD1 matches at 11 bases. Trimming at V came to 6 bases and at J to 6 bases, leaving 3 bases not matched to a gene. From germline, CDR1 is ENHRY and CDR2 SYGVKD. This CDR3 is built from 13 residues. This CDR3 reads CAIRGQGADGYTF. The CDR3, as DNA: TGTGCCATCAGAGGACAGGGGGCGGATGGCTACACCTTC.

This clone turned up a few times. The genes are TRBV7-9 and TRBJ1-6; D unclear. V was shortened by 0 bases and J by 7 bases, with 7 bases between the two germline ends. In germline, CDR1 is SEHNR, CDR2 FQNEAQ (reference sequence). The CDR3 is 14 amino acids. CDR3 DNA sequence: TGTGCCAGCAGCTTAGCGCTACGAAATTCACCCCTCCACTTT. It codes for CASSLALRNSPLHF.

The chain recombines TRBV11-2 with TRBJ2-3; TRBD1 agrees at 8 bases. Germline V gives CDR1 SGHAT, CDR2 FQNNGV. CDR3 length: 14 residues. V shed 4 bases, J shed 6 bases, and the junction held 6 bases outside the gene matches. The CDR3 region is CASSYPRTGDTQYF. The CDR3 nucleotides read TGTGCCAGCAGCTATCCTAGGACAGGGGATACGCAGTATTTT.

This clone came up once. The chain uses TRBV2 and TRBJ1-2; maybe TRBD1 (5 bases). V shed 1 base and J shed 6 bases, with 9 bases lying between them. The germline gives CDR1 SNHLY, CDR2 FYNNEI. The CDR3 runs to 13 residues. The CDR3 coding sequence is TGTGCCAGCAGTGAAGAGGCAGGGCATGGCTACACCTTC. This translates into CASSEEAGHGYTF.

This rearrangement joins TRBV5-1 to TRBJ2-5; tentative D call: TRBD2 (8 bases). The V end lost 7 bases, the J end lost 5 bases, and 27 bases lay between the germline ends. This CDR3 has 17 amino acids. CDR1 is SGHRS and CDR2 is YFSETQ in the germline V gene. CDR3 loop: CASSPGGGQLRGETQYF. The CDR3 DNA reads TGCGCCAGCTCCCCGGGGGGGGGACAGCTACGAGGGGAGACCCAGTACTTC.

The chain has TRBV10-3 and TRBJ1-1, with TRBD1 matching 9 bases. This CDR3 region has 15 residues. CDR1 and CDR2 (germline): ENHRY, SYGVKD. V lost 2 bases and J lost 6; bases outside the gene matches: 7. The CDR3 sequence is CAISETGGASAEAFF. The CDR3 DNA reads TGTGCCATCAGTGAGACAGGGGGCGCAAGTGCTGAAGCTTTCTTT.

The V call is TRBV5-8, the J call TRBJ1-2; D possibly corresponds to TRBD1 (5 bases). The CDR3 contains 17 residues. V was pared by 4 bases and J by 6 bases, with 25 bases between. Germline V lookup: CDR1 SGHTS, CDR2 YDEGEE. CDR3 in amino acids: CASSQHYSTASGDGYTF. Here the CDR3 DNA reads TGTGCCAGCAGCCAACATTATTCGACGGCCTCGGGGGATGGCTACACCTTC.

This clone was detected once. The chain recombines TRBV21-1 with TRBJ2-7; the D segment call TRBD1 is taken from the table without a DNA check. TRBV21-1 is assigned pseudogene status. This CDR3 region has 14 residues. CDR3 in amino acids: CASSKGTGPYEQYF. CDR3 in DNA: TGTGCCAGCAGCAAAGGGACAGGGCCCTACGAGCAGTACTTC.

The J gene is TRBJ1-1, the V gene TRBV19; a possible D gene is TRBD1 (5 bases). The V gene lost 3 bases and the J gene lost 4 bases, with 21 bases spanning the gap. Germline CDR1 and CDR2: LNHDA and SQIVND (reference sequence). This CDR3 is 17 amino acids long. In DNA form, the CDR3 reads TGTGCCAGTAGTATGGGTTCCCTTTCAGGGAAGGTCACTGAAGCTTTCTTT. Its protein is CASSMGSLSGKVTEAFF.

This CDR3 is CASSEKGGEGRGSGNTIYF. In DNA, the CDR3 is TGTGCCAGCAGCGAAAAGGGGGGGGAGGGTAGAGGCTCTGGAAACACCATATATTTT. The chain joins TRBV11-2 to TRBJ1-3, with TRBD1 as a possible D gene (6 bases). The length of the CDR3 is 19 residues. Germline V gives CDR1 SGHAT, CDR2 FQNNGV. V was shortened by 5 bases and J by 0 bases, with 23 bases between the two germline ends.

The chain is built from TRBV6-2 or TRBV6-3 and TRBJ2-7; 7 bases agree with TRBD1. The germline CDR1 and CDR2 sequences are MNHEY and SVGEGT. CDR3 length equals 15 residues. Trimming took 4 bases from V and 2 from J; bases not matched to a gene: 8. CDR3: CASSSLGQSAYEQYF. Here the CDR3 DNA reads TGTGCCAGCAGTTCCCTGGGACAGTCAGCCTACGAGCAGTACTTC.

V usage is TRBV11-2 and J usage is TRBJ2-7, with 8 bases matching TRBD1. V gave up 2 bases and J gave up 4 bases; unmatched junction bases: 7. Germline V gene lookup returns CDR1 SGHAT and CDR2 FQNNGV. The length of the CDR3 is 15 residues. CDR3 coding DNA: TGTGCCAGCAGCTTAATAGCAGGGGGCCAGTACGAGCAGTACTTC. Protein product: CASSLIAGGQYEQYF.

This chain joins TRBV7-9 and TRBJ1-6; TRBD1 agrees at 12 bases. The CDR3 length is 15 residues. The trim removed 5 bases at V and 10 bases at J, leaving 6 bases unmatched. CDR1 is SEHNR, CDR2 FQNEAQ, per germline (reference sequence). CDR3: CASSPGTGGGSPLHF. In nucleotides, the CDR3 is TGTGCCAGCAGCCCAGGGACAGGGGGCGGCTCACCCCTCCACTTT.

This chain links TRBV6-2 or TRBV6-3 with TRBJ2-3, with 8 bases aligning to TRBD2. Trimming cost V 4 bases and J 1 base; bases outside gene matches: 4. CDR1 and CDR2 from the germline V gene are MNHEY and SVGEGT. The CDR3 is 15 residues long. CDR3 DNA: TGTGCCAGCAGTTCTAGGCGGGGGGGCACAGATACGCAGTATTTT. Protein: CASSSRRGGTDTQYF.

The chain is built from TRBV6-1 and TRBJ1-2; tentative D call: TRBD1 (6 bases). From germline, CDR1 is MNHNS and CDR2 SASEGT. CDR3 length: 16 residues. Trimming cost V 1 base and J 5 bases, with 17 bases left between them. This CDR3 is CASSEVGGRDWYGYTF. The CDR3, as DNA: TGTGCCAGCAGTGAAGTGGGGGGGCGCGACTGGTATGGCTACACCTTC.

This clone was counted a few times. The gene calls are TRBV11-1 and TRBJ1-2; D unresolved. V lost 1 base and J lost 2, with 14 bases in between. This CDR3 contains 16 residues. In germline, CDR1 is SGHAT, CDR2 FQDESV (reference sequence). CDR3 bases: TGTGCCAGCAGCTTAGGGCCGACACCCGAGAACTATGGCTACACCTTC. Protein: CASSLGPTPENYGYTF.